Sequencing of this T cell receptor beta chain was carried out in a study of blood T cell repertoires in COVID-19. Germline CDR1 and CDR2: LNHDA and SQIVND (reference sequence). V lost 5 bases and J lost 2, with 13 bases in between. The CDR3 loop spans 14 amino acids. TCRdb keeps only in-frame clones here, not all; method: immunoSEQ multiplex PCR. The sample has approximately 200,000 clones; approximately 80% are singletons. The chain recombines TRBV19 with TRBJ2-7; possibly TRBD1 for D (5 bases). The sample taken for sequencing was peripheral blood. This TCR derives from a woman aged 45 to 65 with acute or convalescent COVID-19. The CDR3 here is CASSPTGRAYEQYF. The CDR3 bases are TGTGCCAGTAGTCCCACAGGCAGGGCCTACGAGCAGTACTTC.